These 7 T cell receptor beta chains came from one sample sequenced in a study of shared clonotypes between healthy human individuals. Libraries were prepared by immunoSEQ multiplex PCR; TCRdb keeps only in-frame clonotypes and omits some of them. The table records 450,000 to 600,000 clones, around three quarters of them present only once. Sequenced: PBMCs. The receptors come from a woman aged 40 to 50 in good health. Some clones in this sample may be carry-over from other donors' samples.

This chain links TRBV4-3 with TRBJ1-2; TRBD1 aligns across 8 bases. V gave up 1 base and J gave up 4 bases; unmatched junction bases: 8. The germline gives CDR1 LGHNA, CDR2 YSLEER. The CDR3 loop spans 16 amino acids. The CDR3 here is CASSQGRQGAVYGYTF. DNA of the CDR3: TGCGCCAGCAGCCAAGGGCGCCAGGGGGCGGTCTATGGCTACACCTTC.

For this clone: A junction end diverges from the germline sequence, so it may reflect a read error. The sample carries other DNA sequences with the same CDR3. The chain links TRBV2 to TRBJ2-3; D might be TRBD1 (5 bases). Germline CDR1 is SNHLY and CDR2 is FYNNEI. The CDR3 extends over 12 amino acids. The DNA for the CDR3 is TGTGCCAGCAGGGAAGGGGCAGATACGCAGTATTTT. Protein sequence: CASREGADTQYF.

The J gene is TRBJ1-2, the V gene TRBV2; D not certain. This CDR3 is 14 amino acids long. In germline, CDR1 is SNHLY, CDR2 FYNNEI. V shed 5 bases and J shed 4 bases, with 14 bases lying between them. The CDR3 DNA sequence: TGTGCCAGCAGTCTCACGGACCTTGGCTATGGCTACACCTTC. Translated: CASSLTDLGYGYTF.

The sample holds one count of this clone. The CDR3: CASSTAGDEGAQYF. The CDR3 bases are TGCGCCAGCAGCACAGCGGGAGATGAGGGGGCGCAGTATTTT. The J gene is TRBJ2-3, the V gene TRBV5-1, with 8 positions matching TRBD2. Germline V gives CDR1 SGHRS, CDR2 YFSETQ. Losses at the gene ends were 4 bases for V and 10 bases for J; bases not matched to a gene: 11. CDR3 length: 14 residues.

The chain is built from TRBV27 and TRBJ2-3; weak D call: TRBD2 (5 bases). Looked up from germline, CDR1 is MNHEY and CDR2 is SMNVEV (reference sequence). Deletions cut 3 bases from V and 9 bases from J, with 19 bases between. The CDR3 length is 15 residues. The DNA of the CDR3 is TGTGCCAGCAGTTTTAATAACCAGGTGGGAGAGACGCAGTATTTT. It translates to CASSFNNQVGETQYF.

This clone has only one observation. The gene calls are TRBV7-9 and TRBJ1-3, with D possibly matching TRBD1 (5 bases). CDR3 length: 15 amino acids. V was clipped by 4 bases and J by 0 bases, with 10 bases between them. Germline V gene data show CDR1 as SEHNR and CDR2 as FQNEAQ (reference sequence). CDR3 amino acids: CASSSTRGSGNTIYF. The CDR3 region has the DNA TGTGCCAGCAGCTCAACGAGGGGCTCTGGAAACACCATATATTTT.

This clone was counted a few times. CDR3 sequence reads: CASSIGPGNADTQYF. In DNA form, the CDR3 reads TGTGCCAGTAGTATCGGTCCGGGGAACGCGGATACGCAGTATTTT. The rearrangement joins TRBV19 to TRBJ2-3; D may be TRBD2 (5 bases). Germline-derived CDR1 and CDR2 are LNHDA and SQIVND (reference sequence). The V end lost 3 bases, the J end lost 6 bases, and 16 bases lay between the germline ends. The CDR3 sequence is 15 residues long.